This passage covers 22 T cell receptor beta chains from one sample sequenced in a study of regulatory T cells in long-lasting Graves disease. Libraries of TCR beta came from iRepertoire HTBI primers plus Arm-PCR of CDR3 regions. TCRdb used MiXCR to reprocess the multiplex PCR reads, holding one entry per CDR3 protein. This table holds 350,000 to 450,000 distinct CDR3 sequences, about 12% found once. Noted time point: newly diagnosed GD, antithyroid drugs for less than 3 months. From PBMCs, RNA was extracted and then used to make the TCR library. The same data also went into a second study, on T cells in Graves' hyperthyroidism and ophthalmopathy.

The sequenced sample was peripheral blood mononuclear cells (PBMCs), obtained at new diagnosis, from a patient treated with antithyroid drugs. These receptor sequences come from a young woman with Graves disease.

This sequence joins TRBV20-1 and TRBJ1-2, with D unclear. Germline values: CDR1 DFQATT, CDR2 SNEGSKA (reference sequence). V shed 3 bases and J shed 3 bases, with 14 bases lying between them. The CDR3 spans 14 residues. CDR3: CSASPTPIDYGYTF. In nucleotides, the CDR3 is TGCAGTGCTAGTCCTACCCCCATAGACTATGGCTACACCTTC.

The chain is built from TRBV5-6 and TRBJ2-1; D is unclear. The CDR3 contains 14 residues. The germline V gene encodes CDR1 SGHDT and CDR2 YYEEEE. Deletions cut 6 bases from V and 0 bases from J, with 10 bases between. The CDR3 DNA reads TGTGCCAGCATGGGGTGGAGCTCCTACAATGAGCAGTTCTTC. Amino acids: CASMGWSSYNEQFF.

This clonotype was observed a few times. This sequence joins TRBV7-8 and TRBJ1-4; D possibly corresponds to TRBD1 (6 bases). Germline values: CDR1 SGHVS, CDR2 FQNEAQ. The ends were cut back, 3 bases at V and 8 bases at J, with 22 bases in the middle. This CDR3 region has 17 residues. The CDR3 loop is CASSFPRTARDGEKLFF. CDR3 in DNA: TGTGCCAGCAGCTTCCCTCGGACAGCGAGGGACGGGGAAAAACTGTTTTTT.

This chain joins TRBV7-8 and TRBJ2-7; 7 bases align to TRBD2. Trimming took 2 bases from V and 3 from J; bases not matched to a gene: 13. The CDR3 has 17 amino acids. The V gene's germline CDR1 is SGHVS and CDR2 FQNEAQ. CDR3: CASSLLGGSVAGYEQYF. CDR3 in DNA: TGTGCCAGCAGCTTATTAGGCGGGAGCGTCGCAGGCTACGAGCAGTACTTC. Full variable domain (missing parts from reference TRBV7-8 and TRBJ2-7): GAGVSQSPRYKVAKRGQDVALRCDPISGHVSLFWYQQALGQGPEFLTYFQNEAQLDKSGLPSDRFFAERPEGSVSTLKIQRTQQEDSAVYLCASSLLGGSVAGYEQYFGPGTRLTVT.

This clonotype has ten or more counts. V and J are TRBV6-2 or TRBV6-3 and TRBJ2-1; D gene ambiguous. The CDR3 is 13 residues long. V lost 2 bases, J lost 7 bases, and 9 bases lay in between. Per the germline V gene, CDR1 is MNHEY and CDR2 is SVGEGT. CDR3 residues: CASSYLTVNEQFF. As DNA, the CDR3 is TGTGCCAGCAGTTACCTGACGGTGAATGAGCAGTTCTTC.

This clonotype occurred a few times. V is TRBV24-1 and J is TRBJ2-1, with a possible D match to TRBD1 (6 bases). CDR1 and CDR2 (germline): KGHDR, SFDVKD. V was pared by 4 bases and J by 8 bases, with 23 bases between. This CDR3 has 17 residues. DNA for the CDR3: TGTGCCACCAGTGAGCTGACAGGCCTGGGGGCCATCGATGAGCAGTTCTTC. Amino acid sequence: CATSELTGLGAIDEQFF.

With respect to this clonotype: It differs at one base from a far larger clone, so likely a read error. The gene calls are TRBV7-2 and TRBJ1-1; 7 nucleotides agree with TRBD1. The germline CDR1 and CDR2 sequences are SGHTA and FQGNSA. The V segment lost 5 bases and the J segment 5 bases; nucleotides outside the gene matches: 11. The CDR3 extends over 15 amino acids. The CDR3 region has the DNA TGTGCCAGCAGCCAGACAGGGCTGGGTGGAACTGAAGCTTTCTTT. This sequence encodes CASSQTGLGGTEAFF.

This clonotype has only a few counts. The CDR3, as DNA: TGTGCCAGCAGGAACCCTCGGGAGACCCAGTACTTC. Translating gives CASRNPRETQYF. The gene calls are TRBV6-2 or TRBV6-3 and TRBJ2-5; D uncertain. Per germline, CDR1 MNHEY and CDR2 SVGEGT. CDR3 length equals 12 residues. The V end was cut by 6 bases, the J end by 5 bases, with 10 bases between.

This clonotype appeared many times. The V and J genes are TRBV7-2 and TRBJ1-2; D perhaps matches TRBD1 (6 bases). There are 15 residues in the CDR3. V lost 1 base, J lost 0 bases, and 9 bases lay in between. CDR1 SGHTA and CDR2 FQGNSA come from the germline V gene. CDR3 DNA sequence: TGTGCCAGCAGCTTAGACAGGGAAGCTAACTATGGCTACACCTTC. Translation gives CASSLDREANYGYTF.

The gene calls are TRBV7-9 and TRBJ2-5, with 7 bases that match TRBD1. The CDR3 consists of 13 residues. J gave up 6 bases and V 3 bases, and 4 bases lay outside the gene matches. Germline V gene lookup returns CDR1 SEHNR and CDR2 FQNEAQ (reference sequence). The CDR3 region is CASSLTGTKTQYF. For the CDR3, the DNA is TGTGCCAGCAGCTTGACAGGGACGAAGACCCAGTACTTC.

This clonotype was detected only a few times. This chain connects TRBV3-1 to TRBJ1-6; D might be TRBD1 (5 bases). The germline V gene encodes CDR1 LGHDT and CDR2 YNNKEL (reference sequence). The CDR3 is 19 amino acids. V lost 3 bases and J lost 2, with 20 bases in between. Here the CDR3 reads CASSQGGEGAIPYNSPLHF. The CDR3 DNA reads TGTGCCAGCAGCCAGGGAGGTGAAGGGGCGATTCCCTATAATTCACCCCTCCACTTT. The variable domain in full, completed from reference TRBV3-1 and TRBJ1-6, reads DTAVSQTPKYLVTQMGNDKSIKCEQNLGHDTMYWYKQDSKKFLKIMFSYNNKELIINETVPNRFSPKSPDKAHLNLHINSLELGDSAVYFCASSQGGEGAIPYNSPLHFGNGTRLTVT.

This clonotype was seen ten or more times. The DNA for the CDR3 is TGTGCCAGCAGTTTCAGGGGGAGCACAGATACGCAGTATTTT. This translates into CASSFRGSTDTQYF. The rearrangement links TRBV28 to TRBJ2-3, with 7 bases lining up with TRBD1. This CDR3 is built from 14 residues. V dropped 3 bases and J dropped 0; count of bases not matched to a gene: 0. From germline, CDR1 is MDHEN and CDR2 SYDVKM.

This clonotype was observed at least ten times. The chain's CDR3 is CSAGGLADQETQYF. CDR3 nucleotide sequence: TGCAGTGCTGGGGGGCTAGCAGACCAAGAGACCCAGTACTTC. The chain employs TRBV20-1 and TRBJ2-5; D possibly uses TRBD1 or TRBD2 (6 bases each). The V gene lost 5 bases and the J gene lost 0 bases, with 13 bases spanning the gap. The CDR3 sequence is 14 residues long. The V gene's germline CDR1 is DFQATT and CDR2 SNEGSKA (reference sequence).

The J gene is TRBJ2-5, the V gene TRBV20-1, with 8 bases that match TRBD2. Germline CDR1 and CDR2: DFQATT and SNEGSKA (reference sequence). Losses at the gene ends were 6 bases for V and 2 bases for J; bases not matched to a gene: 8. The CDR3 totals 14 residues. The CDR3 sequence: CSANPGGQQETQYF. CDR3 in DNA: TGCAGTGCCAATCCGGGGGGGCAACAAGAGACCCAGTACTTC.

In its sample, this clonotype was seen many times. The gene calls are TRBV12-3 or TRBV12-4 and TRBJ2-1, with a possible D match to TRBD2 (6 bases). The CDR3 is made up of 15 amino acids. The V end lost 5 bases, the J end lost 7 bases, and 18 bases lay between the germline ends. CDR3 in amino acids: CASSTQGLTLNEQFF. In nucleotides, the CDR3 is TGTGCCAGCAGTACCCAGGGACTGACTCTAAATGAGCAGTTCTTC.

This clonotype was seen at least ten times. This chain connects TRBV28 to TRBJ2-7; D gene uncertain. The V gene lost 8 bases and the J gene lost 0 bases, with 17 bases spanning the gap. There are 15 residues in the CDR3. Per the germline V gene, CDR1 is MDHEN and CDR2 is SYDVKM. This CDR3 reads CASASEDQSSYEQYF. The CDR3 DNA reads TGTGCCAGCGCGTCCGAGGACCAAAGCTCCTACGAGCAGTACTTC.

This chain connects TRBV5-6 to TRBJ1-3; no clear D. Trimming removed 0 bases from V and 2 bases from J, with 6 bases in between. The germline V gene encodes CDR1 SGHDT and CDR2 YYEEEE. This CDR3 spans 14 amino acids. The CDR3: CASSLGAAGNTIYF. In DNA form, the CDR3 reads TGTGCCAGCAGCTTGGGGGCAGCTGGAAACACCATATATTTT.

This clonotype was observed many times. This chain uses TRBV19 with TRBJ2-2; no clear D. The CDR3 runs 14 residues. The germline V gene has CDR1 LNHDA and CDR2 SQIVND (reference sequence). Deletions cut 3 bases from V and 1 base from J, with 6 bases between. CDR3 region: CASSITENTGELFF. The CDR3, as DNA: TGTGCCAGTAGTATTACCGAGAACACCGGGGAGCTGTTTTTT.

The V and J genes are TRBV15 and TRBJ1-2, with TRBD1 as a possible D gene (6 bases). This CDR3 comprises 12 residues. Per germline, CDR1 LNHNV and CDR2 YYDKDF (reference sequence). Trimming pared 2 bases from V and 8 bases from J, leaving 9 bases between. CDR3 amino acids: CATSRQGSGYTF. The CDR3, as DNA: TGTGCCACCAGCAGACAGGGGAGCGGCTACACCTTC.

This chain connects TRBV16 to TRBJ1-6; 7 nucleotides line up with TRBD1. The CDR3 is made up of 17 amino acids. In germline, CDR1 is KGHSY, CDR2 FQNENV. V lost 7 bases and J lost 5; bases outside the gene matches: 14. CDR3 in amino acids: CASITSRGSGHNSPLHF. The CDR3 DNA reads TGTGCCAGCATCACTTCCAGGGGGAGCGGGCATAATTCACCCCTCCACTTT.

There are many counts of this clonotype. V is TRBV3-1 and J is TRBJ1-2; D call uncertain. The V gene's germline CDR1 is LGHDT and CDR2 YNNKEL (reference sequence). The V end lost 0 bases, the J end lost 8 bases, and 4 bases lay between the germline ends. The CDR3 has 11 residues. The CDR3 reads CASSQDWGYTF. In DNA, the CDR3 is TGTGCCAGCAGCCAAGATTGGGGCTACACCTTC.

This clonotype has only a few counts. For the CDR3, the DNA is TGCGCCAGCAGCCGCCGACTAGCGGGAACCTACGAGCAGTACTTC. Translating gives CASSRRLAGTYEQYF. The chain recombines TRBV4-3 with TRBJ2-7, with 11 bases matching TRBD2. V lost 4 bases to trimming and J lost 2 bases; unmatched junction nucleotides: 4. The CDR3 loop spans 15 amino acids. The germline V gene encodes CDR1 LGHNA and CDR2 YSLEER.